These 19 T cell receptor beta chains share one sample of origin, sequenced in a study of blood T cell repertoires in COVID-19. Sequencing used immunoSEQ multiplex PCR; TCRdb keeps in-frame clones, though not all of them. The sample contains more than 95,000 clones, less than 95% of which appear only once. Sequenced sample: peripheral blood. The source is a human donor with active COVID-19. The donor label of this sample is uncertain.

This sequence joins TRBV28 and TRBJ1-5; 8 nucleotides agree with TRBD1. The germline gives CDR1 MDHEN, CDR2 SYDVKM. The CDR3 is 14 amino acids. The junction had 12 bases not matched to a gene; V was cut back by 10 bases and J by 7 bases. The CDR3 sequence: CAILLTGGGQPQHF. DNA of the CDR3: TGTGCCATCCTTTTAACAGGGGGAGGGCAGCCCCAGCATTTT.

CDR3 coding DNA: TGCGCCAGCAGCTTGGGACAGGGAACGGTAGGAGCTGAAGCTTTCTTT. Its translation: CASSLGQGTVGAEAFF. The chain is built from TRBV5-1 and TRBJ1-1, with 7 bases fitting TRBD1. Germline CDR1 and CDR2: SGHRS and YFSETQ. The CDR3 contains 16 residues. J was trimmed by 6 bases and V by 0 bases; bases with no gene match: 11.

The rearrangement links TRBV6-5 to TRBJ1-2; D unresolved. Germline V CDR1 and CDR2: MNHEY, SVGAGI. Trimming shortened V by 6 bases and J by 0 bases, and 11 bases separated the two germline ends. The CDR3 contains 14 residues. CDR3 nucleotides: TGTGCCAGCAGGTCCGACGGAGCTAACTATGGCTACACCTTC. Protein sequence: CASRSDGANYGYTF.

The chain combines TRBV5-5 with TRBJ2-2, with TRBD1 identical over 9 bases. This CDR3 spans 17 amino acids. V shed 4 bases, J shed 4 bases, and the junction held 11 bases outside the gene matches. Germline CDR1 SGHKS, CDR2 YYEKEE (reference sequence). The CDR3 DNA follows: TGTGCCAGCAGCAACCGGCCTGGGACAGGGTCCACCGGGGAGCTGTTTTTT. Amino acid sequence: CASSNRPGTGSTGELFF.

The chain couples TRBV29-1 to TRBJ2-1, with 7 bases that match TRBD1. The CDR3 loop spans 13 amino acids. Germline CDR1 reads SQVTM; CDR2 reads ANQGSEA. J lost 4 bases, V lost 7 bases, and 7 bases had no gene match. The CDR3 DNA reads as TGCAGCGCAAGAGGGACAGTTTACAATGAGCAGTTCTTC. Protein sequence: CSARGTVYNEQFF.

This chain connects TRBV5-6 to TRBJ1-4; D perhaps matches TRBD1 (6 bases). This CDR3 is 15 amino acids long. Trimming left V 3 bases short and J 14 bases short, with 23 bases between. CDR1 and CDR2 (germline): SGHDT, YYEEEE. The DNA of the CDR3 is TGTGCCAGCAGCTGGGGAGACGGGCGCTCTCAGGGGCTGTTTTTT. Its protein product is CASSWGDGRSQGLFF.

The CDR3 coding sequence is TGCGCCAGCAGCCCAAGCCAGGTTAGCTCCTACGAGCAGTACTTC. The encoded protein is CASSPSQVSSYEQYF. The rearrangement uses TRBV4-3 and TRBJ2-7; D is uncertain. Germline CDR1 reads LGHNA; CDR2 reads YSLEER. V lost 4 bases and J 0 bases, leaving 13 bases between the germline ends. This CDR3 has 15 amino acids.

This rearrangement joins TRBV12-5 to TRBJ2-1; TRBD1 matches 10 bases. V lost 6 bases, J lost 7 bases, and 12 bases stayed unmatched. CDR1 is LGHNT and CDR2 is FRNRAP in the germline V gene. The CDR3 is 16 residues long. The CDR3, as DNA: TGTGCTAGTGGGCCCGGGACAGGGGTAGTACGAAATGAGCAGTTCTTC. It codes for CASGPGTGVVRNEQFF. The whole variable domain, remainder taken from reference TRBV12-5 and TRBJ2-1, is DARVTQTPRHKVTEMGQEVTMRCQPILGHNTVFWYRQTMMQGLELLAYFRNRAPLDDSGMPKDRFSAEMPDATLATLKIQPSEPRDSAVYFCASGPGTGVVRNEQFFGPGTRLTVL.

This clone was observed once. The chain has TRBV28 and TRBJ2-6, with 8 bases lining up with TRBD1. V shed 6 bases, J shed 4 bases, and the junction held 11 bases outside the gene matches. Germline values: CDR1 MDHEN, CDR2 SYDVKM. The CDR3 has 17 residues. The CDR3 sequence is CASRRDRTFGGANVLTF. The CDR3 DNA follows: TGTGCCAGCAGGCGGGACAGGACCTTTGGCGGGGCCAACGTCCTGACTTTC.

The V gene is TRBV6-2 or TRBV6-3, the J gene TRBJ1-2, with D maybe TRBD1 (6 bases). Germline CDR1 and CDR2: MNHEY and SVGEGT. The V and J ends lost 0 bases and 4 bases respectively, with 12 bases between them. The CDR3 spans 15 residues. CDR3: CASSYSYRAGYGYTF. CDR3 in DNA: TGTGCCAGCAGTTACTCCTACAGGGCCGGCTATGGCTACACCTTC.

The J gene is TRBJ1-2, the V gene TRBV10-3, with 7 bases lining up with TRBD1. The CDR3 has 14 amino acids. In germline, CDR1 is ENHRY, CDR2 SYGVKD. Trimming removed 0 bases from V and 7 bases from J; junction bases left unmatched: 5. The CDR3 bases are TGTGCCATCAGTGAGTCAGGGGGCGCGTTTGGCTACACCTTC. This sequence encodes CAISESGGAFGYTF.

There are a few counts of this clone. The DNA of the CDR3 is TGTGCCAGCAGACCCGACTTTCTGAACACTGAAGCTTTCTTT. Amino acids: CASRPDFLNTEAFF. V and J are TRBV2 and TRBJ1-1; the D is unclear. The CDR3 sequence is 14 residues long. V was cut by 6 bases and J by 0 bases, with 11 bases left in between. Germline V gene lookup returns CDR1 SNHLY and CDR2 FYNNEI.

The V gene is TRBV7-2, the J gene TRBJ2-3; TRBD2 matches at 12 bases. The CDR3 contains 16 residues. The V segment lost 8 bases and the J segment 4 bases; nucleotides outside the gene matches: 10. Germline CDR1 SGHTA, CDR2 FQGNSA. Here the CDR3 DNA reads TGTGCCAGCCGCTGGACTAGCGGGGCCCCGCCAGATACGCAGTATTTT. Its protein is CASRWTSGAPPDTQYF.

The chain recombines TRBV3-1 (or the pseudogene TRBV3-2) with TRBJ2-7; 12 bases agree with TRBD1. The germline V gene has CDR1 LGHDT and CDR2 YNNKEL (reference sequence). The CDR3 totals 20 residues. Germline trimming cut 1 base from V and 3 bases from J; bases unmatched to any gene: 16. The CDR3 DNA is TGTGCCAGCAGCCAAGCCTCCCGGGACAGGGGGCACCTTAGTAGCTACGAGCAGTACTTC. It specifies CASSQASRDRGHLSSYEQYF.

The V and J genes are TRBV5-1 and TRBJ1-2, with 12 bases identical to TRBD1. The CDR3 length is 18 residues. The V gene's germline CDR1 is SGHRS and CDR2 YFSETQ. Germline trimming cut 0 bases from V and 3 bases from J; bases unmatched to any gene: 9. CDR3 DNA: TGCGCCAGCAGCTTGGTTGGGACAGGGGGCTCGGTCGACTATGGCTACACCTTC. Amino acids: CASSLVGTGGSVDYGYTF.

The chain joins TRBV19 to TRBJ1-1; D gene unclear. This CDR3 has 16 amino acids. The V and J ends lost 3 bases and 2 bases respectively, with 16 bases between them. Germline V CDR1 and CDR2: LNHDA, SQIVND (reference sequence). The CDR3 sequence is CASSMFGRVENTEAFF. In nucleotides, the CDR3 is TGTGCCAGTAGTATGTTTGGTAGAGTAGAAAACACTGAAGCTTTCTTT. The full variable domain, rest sourced from reference TRBV19 and TRBJ1-1, is DGGITQSPKYLFRKEGQNVTLSCEQNLNHDAMYWYRQDPGQGLRLIYYSQIVNDFQKGDIAEGYSVSREKKESFPLTVTSAQKNPTAFYLCASSMFGRVENTEAFFGQGTRLTVV.

V gene TRBV20-1 combines with J gene TRBJ2-1; TRBD2 matches at 7 bases. This CDR3 comprises 10 residues. Germline lookup yields CDR1 DFQATT and CDR2 SNEGSKA (reference sequence). Trimming removed 2 bases from V and 16 bases from J; junction bases left unmatched: 5. The CDR3 DNA is TGCAGTGCTAGATTGGCGGGGGAATTCTTC. Encoded protein: CSARLAGEFF.

The V call is TRBV7-8, the J call TRBJ2-5, with TRBD2 identical over 11 bases. Germline CDR1 and CDR2: SGHVS and FQNEAQ. The trim removed 5 bases at V and 4 bases at J, leaving 15 bases unmatched. This CDR3 is 18 amino acids long. The CDR3 coding sequence is TGTGCCAGCAGCAGCAGACTAGCGGGGACCAACACCCGAGAGACCCAGTACTTC. This sequence encodes CASSSRLAGTNTRETQYF.

The chain employs TRBV27 and TRBJ2-3; D call uncertain. Trimming took 2 bases from V and 2 from J, leaving 14 bases between them. Germline V gives CDR1 MNHEY, CDR2 SMNVEV (reference sequence). The CDR3 covers 16 residues. The DNA of the CDR3 is TGTGCCAGCAGTTTAGCCGACTCCCCTTCCACAGATACGCAGTATTTT. Translated: CASSLADSPSTDTQYF.